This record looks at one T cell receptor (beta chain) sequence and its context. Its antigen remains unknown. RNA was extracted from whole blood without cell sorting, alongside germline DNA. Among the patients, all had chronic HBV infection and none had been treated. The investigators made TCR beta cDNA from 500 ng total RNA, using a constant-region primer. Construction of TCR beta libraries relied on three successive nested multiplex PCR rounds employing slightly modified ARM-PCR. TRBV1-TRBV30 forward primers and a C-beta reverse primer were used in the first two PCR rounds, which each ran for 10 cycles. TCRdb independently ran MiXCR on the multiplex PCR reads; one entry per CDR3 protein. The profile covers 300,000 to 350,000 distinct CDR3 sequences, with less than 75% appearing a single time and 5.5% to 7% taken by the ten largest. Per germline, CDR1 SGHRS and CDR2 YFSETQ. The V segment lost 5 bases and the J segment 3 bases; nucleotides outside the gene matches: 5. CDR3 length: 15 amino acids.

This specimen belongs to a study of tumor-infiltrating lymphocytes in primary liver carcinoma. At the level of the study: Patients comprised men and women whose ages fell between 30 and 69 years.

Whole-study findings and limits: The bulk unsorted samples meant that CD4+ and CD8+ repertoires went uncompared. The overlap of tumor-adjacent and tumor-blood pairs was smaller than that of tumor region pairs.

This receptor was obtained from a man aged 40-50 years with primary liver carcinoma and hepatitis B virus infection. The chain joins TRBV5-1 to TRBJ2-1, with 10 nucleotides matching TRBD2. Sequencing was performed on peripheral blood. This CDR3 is CASRDVAGGYNEQFF. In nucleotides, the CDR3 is TGCGCCAGCAGGGATGTAGCGGGGGGCTACAATGAGCAGTTCTTC.